These 29 T cell receptor beta chains share one sample of origin, sequenced in a study of blood T cell repertoires in COVID-19 (dated by TCRdb to 2020 to 2021). The library was produced with the immunoSEQ multiplex PCR assay. This immuneACCESS table, as held by TCRdb, lists in-frame sequences with V and J called but not all clones. Of the missing ones, under half trace to an unresolved V gene in checked studies; the others have no known cause. This sample comprises some 120,000 clones, about 79% of them detected only once. Of the sample, approximately 16% is held by the ten largest clones. The sequenced material came from peripheral blood. The receptors here all came from a woman between 50 and 59 years old with acute or convalescent COVID-19.

J is TRBJ1-5 and V is TRBV18; D gene ambiguous. The CDR3 has 14 amino acids. Between the trimmed V and J ends, which lost 1 base and 1 base, there was a span of 5 bases. Germline CDR1 and CDR2: KGHSH and LQKENI. As DNA, the CDR3 is TGTGCCAGCTCACCACAAGAGAGCAATCAGCCCCAGCATTTT. This translates into CASSPQESNQPQHF.

The chain links TRBV9 to TRBJ1-1, with TRBD1 matching 7 bases. This CDR3 has 15 residues. V shed 4 bases, J shed 1 base, and the junction held 7 bases outside the gene matches. Germline-derived CDR1 and CDR2 are SGDLS and YYNGEE. CDR3 sequence (DNA): TGTGCCAGCAGCACTCAGGACAGGACGAACACTGAAGCTTTCTTT. This gives the protein CASSTQDRTNTEAFF. The entire variable domain, with the rest obtained from reference TRBV9 and TRBJ1-1, is as follows: DSGVTQTPKHLITATGQRVTLRCSPRSGDLSVYWYQQSLDQGLQFLIQYYNGEERAKGNILERFSAQQFPDLHSELNLSSLELGDSALYFCASSTQDRTNTEAFFGQGTRLTVV.

The chain couples TRBV19 to TRBJ1-3; 8 bases line up with TRBD1. Germline CDR1 and CDR2: LNHDA and SQIVND (reference sequence). The CDR3 extends over 17 amino acids. Losses at the gene ends were 3 bases for V and 0 bases for J; bases not matched to a gene: 7. The CDR3 DNA sequence: TGTGCCAGTAGTATGCGCCCGGGACAGGCCTCTGGAAACACCATATATTTT. The encoded protein is CASSMRPGQASGNTIYF.

The chain combines TRBV19 with TRBJ1-5; D remains unclear. The CDR3 is 15 amino acids. V was clipped by 3 bases and J by 2 bases, with 11 bases between them. The germline V gene has CDR1 LNHDA and CDR2 SQIVND (reference sequence). The CDR3 nucleotides read TGTGCCAGTAGTATGGGCTTGGGTGGCAATCAGCCCCAGCATTTT. Residues: CASSMGLGGNQPQHF.

The V call is TRBV7-9, the J call TRBJ2-2, with D possibly being TRBD1 (6 bases). The CDR3 has 15 amino acids. The ends were cut back, 5 bases at V and 4 bases at J, with 14 bases in the middle. Per the germline V gene, CDR1 is SEHNR and CDR2 is FQNEAQ (reference sequence). CDR3 DNA sequence: TGTGCCAGCAGCCGGGACACCCCGAGCACCGGGGAGCTGTTTTTT. Encoded protein: CASSRDTPSTGELFF. Together with reference TRBV7-9 and TRBJ2-2, the CDR3 gives the full variable domain: DTGVSQNPRHKITKRGQNVTFRCDPISEHNRLYWYRQTLGQGPEFLTYFQNEAQLEKSRLLSDRFSAERPKGSFSTLEIQRTEQGDSAMYLCASSRDTPSTGELFFGEGSRLTVL.

The J gene is TRBJ1-1, the V gene TRBV7-9; D not resolved. Germline values: CDR1 SEHNR, CDR2 FQNEAQ (reference sequence). CDR3 size: 13 residues. V was shortened by 5 bases and J by 1 base, with 8 bases between the two germline ends. CDR3 in DNA: TGTGCCAGCAGCGAGAGACAGAACACTGAAGCTTTCTTT. This gives the protein CASSERQNTEAFF.

The V and J genes are TRBV24-1 and TRBJ2-7, with TRBD1 as a possible D gene (6 bases). This CDR3 has 13 residues. The germline CDR1 and CDR2 sequences are KGHDR and SFDVKD. Trimming left V 9 bases short and J 0 bases short, with 11 bases between. The CDR3 DNA sequence: TGTGCCACCTCGCAGGGGAACTCCTACGAGCAGTACTTC. Translating it yields CATSQGNSYEQYF.

This rearrangement joins TRBV6-5 to TRBJ1-5; D possibly corresponds to TRBD1 (5 bases). V was cut by 4 bases and J by 2 bases, with 15 bases left in between. The CDR3 covers 16 residues. Germline-derived CDR1 and CDR2 are MNHEY and SVGAGI. CDR3 coding DNA: TGTGCCAGCAGTTCTCCTGGTGGAGGGGGCAATCAGCCCCAGCATTTT. It encodes CASSSPGGGGNQPQHF.

The chain couples TRBV2 to TRBJ1-6, with D unresolved. V gave up 5 bases and J gave up 13 bases, with 18 bases separating them. Per germline, CDR1 SNHLY and CDR2 FYNNEI. The CDR3 has 14 amino acids. The CDR3: CASSIRREGSPLHF. CDR3 nucleotide sequence: TGTGCCAGCAGTATACGGCGGGAGGGTTCTCCCCTCCACTTT.

The rearrangement uses TRBV5-4 and TRBJ1-1; tentative D call: TRBD1 (6 bases). Germline lookup yields CDR1 SGHNT and CDR2 YYREEE (reference sequence). V was shortened by 6 bases and J by 2 bases, with 17 bases between the two germline ends. The CDR3 sequence is 15 residues long. CDR3 in DNA: TGTGCCAGCACCCCCCGTGGGGACACCAACACTGAAGCTTTCTTT. It is translated as CASTPRGDTNTEAFF. Complete variable domain (other parts from reference TRBV5-4 and TRBJ1-1): ETGVTQSPTHLIKTRGQQVTLRCSSQSGHNTVSWYQQALGQGPQFIFQYYREEENGRGNFPPRFSGLQFPNYSSELNVNALELDDSALYLCASTPRGDTNTEAFFGQGTRLTVV.

This clone was observed a few times. The gene calls are TRBV30 and TRBJ1-3; 7 bases are a match to TRBD1. The CDR3 is made up of 15 amino acids. Germline CDR1 and CDR2: GTSNPN and SVGIG (reference sequence). The trim removed 5 bases at V and 0 bases at J, leaving 7 bases unmatched. This chain's CDR3 is CAWGQDGNSGNTIYF. CDR3 bases: TGTGCCTGGGGACAGGACGGTAACTCTGGAAACACCATATATTTT. The variable domain in full, with the rest retrieved from reference TRBV30 and TRBJ1-3, is SQTIHQWPATLVQPVGSPLSLECTVEGTSNPNLYWYRQAAGRGLQLLFYSVGIGQISSEVPQNLSASRPQDRQFILSSKKLLLSDSGFYLCAWGQDGNSGNTIYFGEGSWLTVV.

The chain recombines TRBV30 with TRBJ1-2; the D gene is possibly TRBD1 (5 bases). V dropped 5 bases and J dropped 2 bases, with 15 bases sitting between them. The CDR3 is 14 residues long. Germline V gives CDR1 GTSNPN, CDR2 SVGIG (reference sequence). Here the CDR3 DNA reads TGTGCCTGGCAAGGCGGGGCAGCGAACTATGGCTACACCTTC. Residues: CAWQGGAANYGYTF.

The chain carries TRBV18 and TRBJ2-1, with TRBD1 matching 10 bases. This CDR3 has 17 residues. After removal of 4 bases from V and 6 bases from J, the junction contained 12 bases not matched to a gene. The germline V gene has CDR1 KGHSH and CDR2 LQKENI. The CDR3 nucleotides read TGTGCCAGCTCACTTCAGGTCGGGACAGGGGTTATCAATGAGCAGTTCTTC. It encodes CASSLQVGTGVINEQFF.

Written as DNA, the CDR3 is TGTGCCAGCTCACCGGAGGGACAGGTCTATGGCTACACCTTC. Its protein product is CASSPEGQVYGYTF. The genes are TRBV18 and TRBJ1-2, with TRBD1 matching over 8 bases. Germline values: CDR1 KGHSH, CDR2 LQKENI. The CDR3 runs 14 residues. The V segment lost 3 bases and the J segment 4 bases; nucleotides outside the gene matches: 4.

This chain links TRBV2 with TRBJ2-6; TRBD1 matches at 9 bases. Germline loops: CDR1 SNHLY, CDR2 FYNNEI. With V trimmed by 9 bases and J by 2 bases, 8 bases remained unmatched. CDR3 length equals 16 residues. Here the CDR3 reads CASTGTGIAGANVLTF. DNA for the CDR3: TGTGCCAGTACCGGGACAGGGATCGCTGGGGCCAACGTCCTGACTTTC.

Here the CDR3 DNA reads TGTGCCAGCAGCCTCCCGGGAGGAACGTACGAGCAGTACTTC. Translating gives CASSLPGGTYEQYF. The chain has TRBV3-1 (or the pseudogene TRBV3-2) and TRBJ2-7; 7 positions agree with TRBD2. The CDR3 has 14 residues. J gave up 4 bases and V 4 bases, and 7 bases lay outside the gene matches. CDR1 is LGHDT, CDR2 YNNKEL, per germline (reference sequence).

This chain connects TRBV5-6 to TRBJ2-2; D is ambiguous. The CDR3 consists of 15 residues. Germline CDR1 reads SGHDT; CDR2 reads YYEEEE. V lost 4 bases to trimming and J lost 4 bases, with 14 bases between them. CDR3 protein: CASSQLAQPTGELFF. The CDR3 coding sequence is TGTGCCAGCAGCCAACTCGCCCAACCCACCGGGGAGCTGTTTTTT.

This chain joins TRBV15 and TRBJ2-1, with 8 positions matching TRBD2. The CDR3 consists of 14 residues. V lost 3 bases to trimming and J lost 4 bases; unmatched junction nucleotides: 2. Germline assignment: CDR1 LNHNV and CDR2 YYDKDF (reference sequence). CDR3 amino acids: CATSRGGGYNEQFF. For the CDR3, the DNA is TGTGCCACCAGCAGGGGCGGGGGGTACAATGAGCAGTTCTTC.

The V and J genes are TRBV27 and TRBJ1-6; 7 bases fit TRBD1. The CDR3 contains 16 residues. Per the germline V gene, CDR1 is MNHEY and CDR2 is SMNVEV (reference sequence). Trimming took 1 base from V and 4 from J; bases not matched to a gene: 4. CDR3 bases: TGTGCCAGCAGTTTATATGGGACAGAGTATAATTCACCCCTCCACTTT. It translates to CASSLYGTEYNSPLHF.

In its sample, this clone was seen once. The rearrangement joins TRBV9 to TRBJ1-4; 8 bases agree with TRBD1. This CDR3 region has 15 residues. Germline V gene sequence: CDR1 SGDLS, CDR2 YYNGEE. After removal of 4 bases from V and 4 bases from J, the junction contained 6 bases not matched to a gene. The CDR3 sequence is CASSSRGQSNEKLFF. The CDR3 DNA reads TGTGCCAGCAGCTCCAGGGGGCAGAGTAATGAAAAACTGTTTTTT.

The chain carries TRBV19 and TRBJ1-1; 8 nucleotides match TRBD1. Germline assignment: CDR1 LNHDA and CDR2 SQIVND (reference sequence). CDR3 size: 20 residues. J gave up 0 bases and V 3 bases, and 18 bases lay outside the gene matches. The CDR3 nucleotides are TGTGCCAGTAGTATCGGGACAGGCAAAAGGCTATCGGCTATGAACACTGAAGCTTTCTTT. Its translation is CASSIGTGKRLSAMNTEAFF. The full variable domain, its missing parts supplied by reference TRBV19 and TRBJ1-1, is DGGITQSPKYLFRKEGQNVTLSCEQNLNHDAMYWYRQDPGQGLRLIYYSQIVNDFQKGDIAEGYSVSREKKESFPLTVTSAQKNPTAFYLCASSIGTGKRLSAMNTEAFFGQGTRLTVV.

The chain recombines TRBV12-5 with TRBJ1-1; tentative D call: TRBD1 (6 bases). V lost 5 bases to trimming and J lost 10 bases, with 17 bases between them. CDR1 LGHNT and CDR2 FRNRAP come from the germline V gene. The CDR3 totals 13 residues. Here the CDR3 reads CASGQRTGSVAFF. The CDR3 nucleotides are TGTGCTAGTGGTCAACGAACAGGGAGTGTAGCTTTCTTT.

The chain is built from TRBV25-1 and TRBJ1-1, with TRBD1 matching over 10 bases. The V segment lost 1 base and the J segment 2 bases; nucleotides outside the gene matches: 7. Germline V gives CDR1 MGHDK, CDR2 SYGVNS. The CDR3 contains 17 residues. Here the CDR3 DNA reads TGTGCCAGCAGTGAATTGACAGGGGGCCTATCAAACACTGAAGCTTTCTTT. Protein sequence: CASSELTGGLSNTEAFF.

This clone was counted between two and nine times. The chain recombines TRBV3-1 (or the pseudogene TRBV3-2) with TRBJ2-2, with D possibly matching TRBD1 (5 bases). Trimming took off 1 base at V and 7 bases at J, with 13 bases between the two ends. This CDR3 is built from 15 residues. The germline V gene encodes CDR1 LGHDT and CDR2 YNNKEL (reference sequence). CDR3 in DNA: TGTGCCAGCAGCCAAGTGTGGGGCTCGGGCGGGGAGCTGTTTTTT. This codes for CASSQVWGSGGELFF.

The chain joins TRBV14 to TRBJ2-3, with D maybe TRBD2 (6 bases). The CDR3 contains 17 residues. Germline V lookup: CDR1 SGHDN, CDR2 FVKESK. Trimming left V 0 bases short and J 2 bases short, with 15 bases between. The chain's CDR3 is CASSQEAAGLSTDTQYF. The CDR3 nucleotides read TGTGCCAGCAGCCAAGAGGCGGCGGGGCTATCCACAGATACGCAGTATTTT.

The chain uses TRBV3-1 (or the pseudogene TRBV3-2) and TRBJ1-2; D perhaps matches TRBD1 (5 bases). V shed 0 bases and J shed 4 bases, with 12 bases lying between them. CDR3 length: 15 amino acids. The V gene's germline CDR1 is LGHDT and CDR2 YNNKEL (reference sequence). The CDR3 DNA is TGTGCCAGCAGCCAAGATAGGGGTGACAGCTATGGCTACACCTTC. It codes for CASSQDRGDSYGYTF.

This clone was picked up one time. The chain joins TRBV5-1 to TRBJ1-5, with TRBD1 matching over 7 bases. The germline V gene encodes CDR1 SGHRS and CDR2 YFSETQ. V lost 0 bases to trimming and J lost 2 bases; unmatched junction nucleotides: 5. This CDR3 region has 16 residues. The CDR3 DNA reads TGCGCCAGCAGCTTGGGAACAGGGGTCGGCAATCAGCCCCAGCATTTT. Protein: CASSLGTGVGNQPQHF.

The chain recombines TRBV7-9 with TRBJ2-1; maybe TRBD2 (6 bases). This CDR3 is built from 13 residues. Looked up from germline, CDR1 is SEHNR and CDR2 is FQNEAQ (reference sequence). Trimming removed 1 base at V and 9 bases at J, with 10 bases between. CDR3 coding DNA: TGTGCCAGCAGCTTAGGGCGGGGCAGTGAGCAGTTCTTC. Translated: CASSLGRGSEQFF.

The chain uses TRBV30 and TRBJ2-7; possibly TRBD1 for D (6 bases). The germline V and J ends were trimmed by 2 bases and 5 bases, with 10 bases remaining between them. CDR1 and CDR2 (germline): GTSNPN, SVGIG (reference sequence). The CDR3 sequence is 12 residues long. The CDR3 protein is CAWSKDRNEQYF. The CDR3 coding sequence is TGTGCCTGGAGTAAAGACAGGAACGAGCAGTACTTC.